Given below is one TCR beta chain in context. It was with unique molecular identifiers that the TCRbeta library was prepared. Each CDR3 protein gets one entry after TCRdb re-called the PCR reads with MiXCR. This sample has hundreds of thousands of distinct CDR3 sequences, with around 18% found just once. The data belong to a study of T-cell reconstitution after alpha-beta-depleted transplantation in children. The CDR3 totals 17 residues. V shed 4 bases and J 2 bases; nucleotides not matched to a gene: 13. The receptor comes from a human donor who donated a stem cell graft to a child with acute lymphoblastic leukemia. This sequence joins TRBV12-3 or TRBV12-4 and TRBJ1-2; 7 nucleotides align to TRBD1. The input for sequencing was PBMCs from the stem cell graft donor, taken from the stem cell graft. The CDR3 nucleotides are TGTGCCAGCAGTTCGCGGACAGGAGAATTGTCGAACTATGGCTACACCTTC. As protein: CASSSRTGELSNYGYTF.